This TCR beta chain was observed in a study of cytomegalovirus exposure and HLA in healthy donors. Study-wide background: Genetic ancestry analysis placed more than 80% of the 398 donors that were genotyped in the Caucasian-associated cluster.

Healthy bone marrow donors made up the cohort. This PCR relied on a set of 60 Vbeta primers and 13 Jbeta primers. How the authors handled the data: Unique TCR beta chains totaled about 78 million in a later count, with roughly 11 million of them shared. Libraries were prepared by immunoSEQ multiplex PCR; TCRdb keeps only in-frame clonotypes and omits some of them. That table gives V, J and clone size, and the DNA gave D and trimming. The profile shows around 150,000 clones, about 85% of them singletons. CDR3 length: 15 residues. Germline V CDR1 and CDR2: SGHDT, YYEEEE. V was clipped by 4 bases and J by 0 bases, with 13 bases between them.

Source material: PBMCs. The origin of this receptor is a man aged 18 to 30 in good health and CMV-seropositive. The chain is built from TRBV5-6 and TRBJ1-1, with a tentative D call TRBD1 (6 bases). Here the CDR3 reads CASSRGGGMNTEAFF. CDR3 coding DNA: TGTGCCAGCAGCCGGGGGGGCGGAATGAACACTGAAGCTTTCTTT. Using reference TRBV5-6 and TRBJ1-1 for the parts outside the CDR3, the full variable domain is DAGVTQSPTHLIKTRGQQVTLRCSPKSGHDTVSWYQQALGQGPQFIFQYYEEEERQRGNFPDRFSGHQFPNYSSELNVNALLLGDSALYLCASSRGGGMNTEAFFGQGTRLTVV.